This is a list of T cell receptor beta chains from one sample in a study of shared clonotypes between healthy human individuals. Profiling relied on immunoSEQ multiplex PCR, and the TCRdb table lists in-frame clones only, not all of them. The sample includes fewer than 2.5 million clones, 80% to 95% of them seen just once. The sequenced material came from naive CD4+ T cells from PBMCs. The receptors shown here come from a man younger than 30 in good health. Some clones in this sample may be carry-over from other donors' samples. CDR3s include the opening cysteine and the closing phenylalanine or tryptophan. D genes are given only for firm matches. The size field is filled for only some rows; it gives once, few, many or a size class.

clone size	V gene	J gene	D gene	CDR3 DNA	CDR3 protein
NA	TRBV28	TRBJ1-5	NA	TGTGCCAGCAGTTTTTCTCGGACATTAAAGGTCCAGCCCCAGCATTTT	CASSFSRTLKVQPQHF
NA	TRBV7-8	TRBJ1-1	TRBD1	TGTGCCAGCAGCTCCGGACAGGGGACTGAAGCTTTCTTT	CASSSGQGTEAFF
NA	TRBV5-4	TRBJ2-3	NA	TGTGCCAGCAGCTTGTATTCCCCCCGGACCGGGGGTGCAGATACGCAGTATTTT	CASSLYSPRTGGADTQYF
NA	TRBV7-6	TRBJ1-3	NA	TGTGCCAGCAGCTTAAGCCAGGGACCGGGAAACACCATATATTTT	CASSLSQGPGNTIYF
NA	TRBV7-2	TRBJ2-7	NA	TGTGCCAGCAGCTTAGGGCCCCAGGGGTTGCACGAGCAGTACTTC	CASSLGPQGLHEQYF
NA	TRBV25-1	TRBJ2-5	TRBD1	TGTGCCAGCAGTGCCAGGGGGCGCCTCCGAGAGACCCAGTACTTC	CASSARGRLRETQYF
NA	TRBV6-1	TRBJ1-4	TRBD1	TGTGCCAGCAGTTTCAGGGGGGCTAATGAAAAACTGTTTTTT	CASSFRGANEKLFF
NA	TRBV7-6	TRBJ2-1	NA	TGTGCCAGCAGCTTAAGGCCAGGGGATTTTATAGATGAGCAGTTCTTC	CASSLRPGDFIDEQFF
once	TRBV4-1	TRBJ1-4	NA	TGCGCCAGCAGCCATGGCAGGCAAGCATCAACTAATGAAAAACTGTTTTTT	CASSHGRQASTNEKLFF
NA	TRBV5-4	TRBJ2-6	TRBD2	TGTGCCAGCAGCTTGGCCGGGACTAGCGGGAGGTCAGGGGCCAACGTCCTGACTTTC	CASSLAGTSGRSGANVLTF
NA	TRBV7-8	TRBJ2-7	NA	TGTGCCAGCAGCTTTATTACCGGCGAGCAGTACTTC	CASSFITGEQYF
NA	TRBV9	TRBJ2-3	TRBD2	TGTGCCAGCGCGACTAGCGGGACCACAGATACGCAGTATTTT	CASATSGTTDTQYF
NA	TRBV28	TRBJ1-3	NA	TGTGCCAGTCTAGACAGTTCTGGAAACACCATATATTTT	CASLDSSGNTIYF
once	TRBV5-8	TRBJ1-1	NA	TGTGCCAGCAGCTTGCTAAGGAACACTGAAGCTTTCTTT	CASSLLRNTEAFF
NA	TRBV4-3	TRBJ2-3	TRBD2	TGCGCCAGCAGCCAAGATACTAGCGGGAGGGCCCGTACGCAGTATTTT	CASSQDTSGRARTQYF
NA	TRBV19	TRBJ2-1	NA	TGTGCCAGTAGGCCCCCTGCCCTGAATGAGCAGTTCTTC	CASRPPALNEQFF
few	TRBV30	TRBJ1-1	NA	TGTGCCTGGAGTGTACGAGTGAGCACTGAAGCTTTCTTT	CAWSVRVSTEAFF
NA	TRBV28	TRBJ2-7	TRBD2	TGTGCCAGCAGTTTCTCTAGCGGGATATATGTCGGGACACTCGAGCAGTACTTC	CASSFSSGIYVGTLEQYF
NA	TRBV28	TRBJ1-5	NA	TGTGCCAGCAGTTTCCCTGTCGTTCCCCCGGCGGCCCAGCATTTT	CASSFPVVPPAAQHF
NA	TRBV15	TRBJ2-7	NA	TGTGCCACCAGCAGAGTCGGGACCTATAATGAAGAGCAGTACTTC	CATSRVGTYNEEQYF
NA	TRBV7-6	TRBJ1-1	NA	TGTGCCAGCAGCTATACAGGTCACTTGGGGGGGGGCACTGAAGCTTTCTTT	CASSYTGHLGGGTEAFF
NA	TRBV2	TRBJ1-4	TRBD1	TGTGCCAGCAGTGATGGGCGTCAGGGGGGTGAAAAACTGTTTTTT	CASSDGRQGGEKLFF
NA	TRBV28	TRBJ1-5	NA	TGTGCCAGCAGTTTGGGGGGACGGGAGGATCAGCCCCAGCATTTT	CASSLGGREDQPQHF
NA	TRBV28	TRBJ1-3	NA	TGTGCCAGCAGTCGGGACACCGGAAACACCATATATTTT	CASSRDTGNTIYF